This TCR beta chain was captured in a study of immune heterogeneity within non-small cell lung tumors. Turning to the study itself: Among the tumors, 4 were squamous cell carcinomas, approximately 10 were non-squamous carcinomas and 1 was not otherwise specified.

CDR1 is MNHEY and CDR2 is SVGEGT in the germline V gene. The CDR3 covers 15 residues. Deletions cut 5 bases from V and 7 bases from J, with 17 bases between. Genomic DNA extracted from bulk tumor tissue served as template. A total of roughly 620 ng was used per sample. Collection of several biopsies per primary tumor, spaced far apart, took place during surgery. Surgery that was curative in intent was performed on patients with untreated, newly diagnosed non-small cell lung cancer. The authors amplified TCR beta CDR3 by multiplex PCR with 32 V and 13 J primers. TCRdb re-analysed the multiplex PCR reads in MiXCR, keeping a single row per CDR3 protein. The sample carries some 22,000 distinct CDR3 sequences, around 30% recorded once. Study-wide results and caveats: Site-unique high-frequency clones occurred alongside identical dominant CDR3 beta clonotypes that recurred across tumor sites within a patient.

About this clonotype: Its cognate antigen is unknown.

Sample: lung tumor tissue. This receptor was taken from a man aged 40-55 years with non-small cell lung cancer. The genes are TRBV6-2 or TRBV6-3 and TRBJ1-4, with D perhaps TRBD1 (5 bases). This CDR3 is CASSPQTVPLEKLFF. The CDR3 nucleotides are TGTGCCAGCAGTCCCCAGACAGTGCCCCTTGAAAAACTGTTTTTT.